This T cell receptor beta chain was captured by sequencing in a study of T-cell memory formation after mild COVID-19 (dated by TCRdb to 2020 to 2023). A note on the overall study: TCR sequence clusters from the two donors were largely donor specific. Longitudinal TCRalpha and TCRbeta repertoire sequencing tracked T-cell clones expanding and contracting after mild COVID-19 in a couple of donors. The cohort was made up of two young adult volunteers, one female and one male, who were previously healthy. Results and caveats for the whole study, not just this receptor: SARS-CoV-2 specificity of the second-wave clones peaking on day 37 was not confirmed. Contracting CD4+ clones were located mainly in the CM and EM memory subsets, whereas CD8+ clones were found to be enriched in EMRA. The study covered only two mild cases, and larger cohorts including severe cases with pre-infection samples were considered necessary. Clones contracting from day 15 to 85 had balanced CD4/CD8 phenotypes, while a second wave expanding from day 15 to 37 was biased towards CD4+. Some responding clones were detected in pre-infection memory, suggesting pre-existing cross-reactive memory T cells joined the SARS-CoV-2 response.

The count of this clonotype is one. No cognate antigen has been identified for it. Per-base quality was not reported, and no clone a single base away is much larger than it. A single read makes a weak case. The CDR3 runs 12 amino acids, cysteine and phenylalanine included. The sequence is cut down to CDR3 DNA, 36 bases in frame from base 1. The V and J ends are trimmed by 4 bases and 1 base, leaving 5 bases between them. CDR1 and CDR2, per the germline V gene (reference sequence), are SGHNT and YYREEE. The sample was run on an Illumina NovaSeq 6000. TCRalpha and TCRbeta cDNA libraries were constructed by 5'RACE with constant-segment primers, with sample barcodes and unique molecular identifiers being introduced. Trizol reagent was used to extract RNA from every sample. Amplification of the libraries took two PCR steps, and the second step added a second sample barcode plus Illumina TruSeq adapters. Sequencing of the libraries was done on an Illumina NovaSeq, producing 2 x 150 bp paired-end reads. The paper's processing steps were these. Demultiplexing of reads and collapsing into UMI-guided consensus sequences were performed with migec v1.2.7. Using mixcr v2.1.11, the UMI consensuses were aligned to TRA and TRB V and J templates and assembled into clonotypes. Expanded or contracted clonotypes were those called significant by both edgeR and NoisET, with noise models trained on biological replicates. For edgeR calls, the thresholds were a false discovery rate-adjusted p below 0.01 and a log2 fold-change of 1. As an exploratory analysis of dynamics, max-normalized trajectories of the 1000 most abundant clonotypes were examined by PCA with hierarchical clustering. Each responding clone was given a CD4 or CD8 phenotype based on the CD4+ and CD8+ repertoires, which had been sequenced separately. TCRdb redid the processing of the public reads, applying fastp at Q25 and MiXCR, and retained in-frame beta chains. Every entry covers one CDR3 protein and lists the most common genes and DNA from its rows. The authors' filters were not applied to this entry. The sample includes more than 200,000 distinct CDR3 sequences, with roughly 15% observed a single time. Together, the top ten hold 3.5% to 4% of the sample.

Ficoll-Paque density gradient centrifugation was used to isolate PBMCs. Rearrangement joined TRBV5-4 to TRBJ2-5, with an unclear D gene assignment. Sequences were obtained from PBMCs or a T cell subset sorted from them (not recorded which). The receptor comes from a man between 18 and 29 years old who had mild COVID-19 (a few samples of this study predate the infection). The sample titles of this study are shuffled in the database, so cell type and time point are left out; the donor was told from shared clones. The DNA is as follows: TGTGCCAGCAGCACGGGCCAAGAGACCCAGTACTTC. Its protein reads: CASSTGQETQYF.